Detailed here is one TCR beta chain. Its matching antigen is unknown. Profiled with immunoSEQ multiplex PCR; TCRdb holds only in-frame clones, not every one. The table shows about 2,600 clones, with roughly 24% occurring only once. These data belong to a study of T cells in localized non-small cell lung cancer. Points from the study as a whole: Adjacent lung tissue had a median roughly 55 of the top 100 clones found in the tumor.

Losses at the gene ends were 3 bases for V and 6 bases for J; bases not matched to a gene: 12. The CDR3 spans 16 residues. Germline V gives CDR1 KGHSH, CDR2 LQKENI. The sequences come from lung tumor tissue, collected before any cancer treatment. This TCR came from a male donor aged 60 or over with stage I lung adenocarcinoma. The rearrangement uses TRBV18 and TRBJ2-7; TRBD2 matches 9 bases. CDR3 sequence (DNA): TGTGCCAGCTCACCCCTCAATCCCGCGGGAGGGAGCGAGCAGTACTTC. This encodes CASSPLNPAGGSEQYF.